This T cell receptor beta chain was identified during a study of blood T cell repertoires in COVID-19. The assay was immunoSEQ multiplex PCR, and TCRdb's table has in-frame clones only and misses some. The sample lists 200,000 to 250,000 clones; more than 75% were seen once. The TCR comes from a woman over 75 with COVID-19, enrolled during active disease. Sequencing was carried out using peripheral blood.

CDR3 bases: TGTGCCAGCAGCCCCAAGTGGGGAGATGAGAGCAATCAGCCCCAGCATTTT. This encodes CASSPKWGDESNQPQHF. The chain recombines TRBV4-2 with TRBJ1-5; D uncertain. This CDR3 region has 17 residues. Germline-derived CDR1 and CDR2 are LGHNA and YNFKEQ. Trimming shortened V by 4 bases and J by 1 base, and 17 bases separated the two germline ends.